A selection of T cell receptor beta chains follows, all from one sample in a study of T cells in Graves' hyperthyroidism and ophthalmopathy. TCRdb re-called the multiplex PCR reads through MiXCR, storing one row per CDR3 protein. The sample includes roughly 510,000 distinct CDR3 sequences, 40% to 50% seen only once; the top ten take around 47%. Sequenced material: peripheral blood or thyroid tissue (not recorded which). The receptors here all came from an adult woman with Graves' disease, either hyperthyroidism or ophthalmopathy (not recorded which). CDR3s include the opening cysteine and the closing phenylalanine or tryptophan.

TRBV6-1	CASRKRPGLTGELGETQYF
TRBV6-1	CASSEVAATNEKLFF
TRBV7-9	CASSERQGLRAFF
TRBV7-6	CASSSAWGEQYF
TRBV5-1	CASSLEAGTGNTIYF
TRBV11-2	CASSLRQGRGEAFF
TRBV7-2	CASSPLTGGHTGELFF
TRBV2	CASSQLNTIYF
TRBV20-1	CSAREPGGMHSSPLHF
TRBV11-1	CASSSDGNEKLFF
TRBV6-5	CASRQGSVVQYF
TRBV5-1	CASSLLAGPGMNTEAFF
TRBV6-2/TRBV6-3	CASTLTVGQPQHF
TRBV9	CASHEGGTGSPLHF
TRBV7-2	CASSHPGTASYEQYF
TRBV5-5	CASSLAGGTHQPQHF
TRBV4-1	CASSQDPGRYAEAFF
TRBV10-3	CAIRGRGLNTEAFF
TRBV14	CASSWSGYEQYF
TRBV10-3	CAISEGAGVGYEQYF
TRBV2	CASRGGGLADTQYF
TRBV7-9	CASRSRTGVNEQYF
TRBV29-1	CSALKDGVSGNTIYF
TRBV5-1	CASSKDRQARDTQYF
TRBV29-1	CSVERGLVDIYEQYF
TRBV30	CASSGGKRREKLFF
TRBV7-3	CASSLGGGTNTEAFF
TRBV29-1	CGGGQRNTEAFF
TRBV4-2	CASSHLDREDTEAFF
TRBV7-2	CASSLTGDSSYEQYF
TRBV2	CATRAGLTEQYF
TRBV6-2/TRBV6-3	CASSYRGQRNQPQHF
TRBV7-2	CASSLEAGGLETQYF
TRBV20-1	CSAIRKETQYF
TRBV11-2	CASSPSPVAQYF
TRBV15	CATSRTRTGYTF
TRBV3-1	CASSQVGTQYF
TRBV6-6	CASRCPREANSPLHF
TRBV7-9	CASSDGTGVGEQYF
TRBV20-1	CSVVSGSYEQYF
TRBV12-3/TRBV12-4	CASRGVAERQQPQHF
TRBV20-1	CSASTGGMYEQYF
TRBV7-6	CASSPSLLAGGGRDTQYF
TRBV15	CATSSGTYNEKLFF
TRBV5-1	CASSLGRLNTGELSW
TRBV11-2	CASSLSRGNTGTQYF
TRBV10-3	CATTSGNQPQYF
TRBV4-1	CASSQERGLAGGDYEQYF
TRBV2	CASSSPRDRGRTEAFF
TRBV7-3	CASSLIPVGAGNTGELFF
TRBV7-9	CASSSGQENSPLHF
TRBV7-9	CASSPLEITGELFF
TRBV7-9	CASSFAGAYTGELFF
TRBV2	CASSERTGRSSNSPLHF
TRBV29-1	CSVEGTGRETQYF
TRBV5-5	CASSLVGTGETQYF
TRBV29-1	CSVLGGTVYEQYF
TRBV6-1	CASSPGLGTEAFF